A selection of T cell receptor beta chains follows, all from one sample in a study of breast tumors, draining lymph nodes, adjacent tissues. TCRdb re-derived calls from the multiplex PCR reads in MiXCR, one entry per CDR3 protein. The profile shows some 52,000 distinct CDR3 sequences, under 55% of them singletons. The specimen was breast tumor tissue. These receptors were collected from a female donor with breast cancer. Some clones in this sample may be carry-over from other donors' samples. Both conserved end residues are part of each CDR3. The D gene is left open where the match is weak. A row's size may be missing; if present it is once, few, many or a size class.

clone_size j_call v_call d_call cdr3_nt cdr3_aa
. TRBJ1-5 TRBV20-1 TRBD1 TGCAGTGCTAGGGGACAGGGCAATCAGCCCCAGCATTTT CSARGQGNQPQHF
. TRBJ1-5 TRBV12-3/TRBV12-4 . TGTGCCAGCAGTTTCTCCTGGGACAATCAGCCCCAGCATTTT CASSFSWDNQPQHF
many TRBJ2-2 TRBV19 . TGTGCCAGTAGTATAAGACTGTACACCGGGGAGCTGTTTTTT CASSIRLYTGELFF
. TRBJ2-5 TRBV4-1 . TGCGCCAGCAACCAGGCGAATCAGGGGGAGACCCAGTACTTC CASNQANQGETQYF
once TRBJ1-1 TRBV2 . TGTGCCAGCAGCTCACCAGCGAACACTGAAGCTTTCTTT CASSSPANTEAFF
. TRBJ2-1 TRBV12-3/TRBV12-4 . TGTGCCGGCAGTTTCGGGGGCAGGGTACAGTCGGCCAATGAGCAGTTCTTC CAGSFGGRVQSANEQFF
. TRBJ2-1 TRBV27 . TGTGCCAGCAGGGTGGACTCGAGAAGTAGGTCTGTTAGCGGCACTGAGCAGTTCTTC CASRVDSRSRSVSGTEQFF
many TRBJ2-7 TRBV7-2 TRBD1 TGTGCCAGCAGCTTATCTCCGGGACAGGGATCCTACGAGCAGTACTTC CASSLSPGQGSYEQYF
. TRBJ2-2 TRBV2 . TGTGCCAGCAGTGAAGCCGGGCGGGGCCAGATGAACGCCGGGGAGCTGCTTTTT CASSEAGRGQMNAGELLF
many TRBJ1-2 TRBV19 . TGTGCCAGTAGTACCCAAGGCGAAGCTAACTATGGCTACACCTTC CASSTQGEANYGYTF